These 27 T cell receptor beta chains came from one sample sequenced in a study of CD8 T cells in Susac syndrome. It was with random hexamers that about 0.45 to 1 ug RNA was reverse transcribed. TCRdb ran MiXCR on the immunoSEQ multiplex PCR reads and lists one entry per CDR3 protein. Among about 250,000 distinct CDR3 sequences, 93% were seen once, and the ten largest hold around 0.067%. The sample taken for sequencing was CD4+ T cells from PBMCs. These TCRs come from a human donor with multiple sclerosis.

This chain links TRBV12-3 or TRBV12-4 with TRBJ1-5, with TRBD1 matching over 9 bases. The V segment lost 6 bases and the J segment 4 bases; nucleotides outside the gene matches: 7. This CDR3 has 15 amino acids. The CDR3 DNA follows: TGTGCCAGCAGGGCACAGGGGGCCGGGAATCAGCCCCAGCATTTT. Translated, it gives CASRAQGAGNQPQHF.

This clonotype was recorded once. The chain uses TRBV5-1 and TRBJ1-4; 8 nucleotides agree with TRBD1. This CDR3 spans 13 amino acids. Trimming removed 4 bases from V and 8 bases from J; junction bases left unmatched: 4. Germline V lookup: CDR1 SGHRS, CDR2 YFSETQ. CDR3 protein: CASSPQGGEKLFF. The CDR3 DNA reads as TGCGCCAGCAGCCCACAGGGGGGGGAAAAACTGTTTTTT.

The V call is TRBV27, the J call TRBJ1-5; tentative D call: TRBD1 (5 bases). The CDR3 is 17 residues long. In germline, CDR1 is MNHEY, CDR2 SMNVEV (reference sequence). V was shortened by 8 bases and J by 0 bases, with 20 bases between the two germline ends. Here the CDR3 DNA reads TGTGCCAGCGCTGTACGGGGGGTCGCCAATAGCAATCAGCCCCAGCATTTT. Its translation is CASAVRGVANSNQPQHF.

The chain links TRBV12-3 or TRBV12-4 to TRBJ1-1; no reliable D call. The CDR3 runs 11 residues. Trimming removed 3 bases from V and 7 bases from J, with 6 bases in between. CDR3 region: CASSLVSEAFF. CDR3 DNA: TGTGCCAGCAGTTTGGTCAGTGAAGCTTTCTTT.

The chain employs TRBV10-3 and TRBJ1-1, with 11 bases fitting TRBD1. With 9 bases clipped from V and 5 bases from J, the junction kept 11 bases outside the gene matches. The CDR3 loop spans 15 amino acids. In germline, CDR1 is ENHRY, CDR2 SYGVKD. The CDR3 sequence is CAMGGQGVMGTEAFF. As DNA, the CDR3 is TGTGCCATGGGGGGACAGGGGGTAATGGGGACTGAAGCTTTCTTT.

The rearrangement uses TRBV20-1 and TRBJ1-5; D call uncertain. Trimming left V 3 bases short and J 2 bases short, with 8 bases between. The CDR3 length is 13 residues. In germline, CDR1 is DFQATT, CDR2 SNEGSKA (reference sequence). In DNA, the CDR3 is TGCAGTGCTAGTTACGGACGCAATCAGCCCCAGCATTTT. Protein product: CSASYGRNQPQHF.

The V gene is TRBV20-1, the J gene TRBJ2-5; D not certain. Germline V lookup: CDR1 DFQATT, CDR2 SNEGSKA (reference sequence). This CDR3 is built from 15 residues. The V end lost 0 bases, the J end lost 1 base, and 12 bases lay between the germline ends. CDR3 nucleotides: TGCAGTGCTAGAGATGGGGTAGCCGCCCAAGAGACCCAGTACTTC. This sequence encodes CSARDGVAAQETQYF.

The chain has TRBV19 and TRBJ1-5, with a possible D match to TRBD1 (5 bases). CDR1 and CDR2 from the germline V gene are LNHDA and SQIVND (reference sequence). The V and J ends lost 5 bases and 6 bases respectively, with 17 bases between them. The CDR3 is made up of 15 amino acids. This chain's CDR3 is CASSAGQGGPQPQHF. CDR3 nucleotides: TGTGCCAGTAGTGCGGGGCAGGGTGGACCTCAGCCCCAGCATTTT. Full variable domain (rest looked up from reference TRBV19 and TRBJ1-5): DGGITQSPKYLFRKEGQNVTLSCEQNLNHDAMYWYRQDPGQGLRLIYYSQIVNDFQKGDIAEGYSVSREKKESFPLTVTSAQKNPTAFYLCASSAGQGGPQPQHFGDGTRLSIL.

The V and J genes are TRBV3-1 and TRBJ1-2; D gene uncertain. CDR3 size: 14 residues. The germline gives CDR1 LGHDT, CDR2 YNNKEL (reference sequence). Trimming left V 5 bases short and J 3 bases short, with 13 bases between. Here the CDR3 DNA reads TGTGCCAGCAGCACGAGCCCGGCAGACTATGGCTACACCTTC. Translated: CASSTSPADYGYTF.

The V and J genes are TRBV5-4 and TRBJ1-2; tentatively, D is TRBD1 (6 bases). This CDR3 has 12 amino acids. Trimming stripped 4 bases from V and 8 bases from J, with 12 bases between. The germline gives CDR1 SGHNT, CDR2 YYREEE (reference sequence). CDR3 bases: TGTGCCAGCAGCCCGGACAGACGGGGCTACACCTTC. Translation gives CASSPDRRGYTF.

CDR3 residues: CATSRGRGDTEAFF. The CDR3 nucleotides are TGTGCCACCAGCAGAGGTAGGGGAGATACTGAAGCTTTCTTT. The chain has TRBV15 and TRBJ1-1; possibly TRBD1 for D (5 bases). Germline V gene sequence: CDR1 LNHNV, CDR2 YYDKDF (reference sequence). The ends were cut back, 1 base at V and 5 bases at J, with 11 bases in the middle. CDR3 length equals 14 residues.

CDR3 region: CASSLARLGAQYF. CDR3 bases: TGTGCCAGCAGCTTAGCGCGATTAGGGGCGCAGTATTTT. This chain joins TRBV11-2 and TRBJ2-3, with D maybe TRBD1 (5 bases). Germline V gives CDR1 SGHAT, CDR2 FQNNGV. V was shortened by 1 base and J by 10 bases, with 12 bases between the two germline ends. This CDR3 contains 13 residues.

The gene calls are TRBV9 and TRBJ2-2; unclear D gene. Trimming pared 4 bases from V and 7 bases from J, leaving 14 bases between. The CDR3 covers 14 residues. From germline, CDR1 is SGDLS and CDR2 YYNGEE. CDR3 loop: CASSPADVGGELFF. In nucleotides, the CDR3 is TGTGCCAGCAGCCCCGCAGACGTTGGCGGGGAGCTGTTTTTT. The full variable domain, with the rest looked up from reference TRBV9 and TRBJ2-2, is DSGVTQTPKHLITATGQRVTLRCSPRSGDLSVYWYQQSLDQGLQFLIQYYNGEERAKGNILERFSAQQFPDLHSELNLSSLELGDSALYFCASSPADVGGELFFGEGSRLTVL.

This chain connects TRBV19 to TRBJ1-1; 9 bases map to TRBD1. The CDR3 totals 14 residues. Germline V CDR1 and CDR2: LNHDA, SQIVND (reference sequence). Trimming cost V 6 bases and J 4 bases; bases outside gene matches: 6. This chain's CDR3 is CASRRDRESTEAFF. CDR3 sequence (DNA): TGTGCCAGTAGACGGGACAGGGAGAGCACTGAAGCTTTCTTT.

V gene TRBV27 combines with J gene TRBJ1-2; possibly TRBD1 for D (5 bases). The CDR3 runs to 14 residues. CDR1 and CDR2 from the germline V gene are MNHEY and SMNVEV (reference sequence). The germline V and J ends were trimmed by 4 bases and 5 bases, with 14 bases remaining between them. The CDR3 here is CASSSGAGSYGYTF. In DNA form, the CDR3 reads TGTGCCAGCAGTTCCGGGGCAGGAAGTTATGGCTACACCTTC.

The chain has TRBV5-1 and TRBJ2-1; TRBD2 matches at 10 bases. Germline V gene data show CDR1 as SGHRS and CDR2 as YFSETQ. This CDR3 has 14 residues. V lost 0 bases, J lost 7 bases, and 1 base stayed unmatched. The CDR3 coding sequence is TGCGCCAGCAGCTTGGGGACTAGCGGAAATGAGCAGTTCTTC. The encoded protein is CASSLGTSGNEQFF.

The gene calls are TRBV4-1 and TRBJ1-1; maybe TRBD1 (5 bases). CDR3 length: 16 amino acids. V was clipped by 0 bases and J by 0 bases, with 11 bases between them. From germline, CDR1 is MGHRA and CDR2 YSYEKL. CDR3 residues: CASSQEGTGMNTEAFF. The CDR3 DNA is TGCGCCAGCAGCCAAGAGGGGACGGGAATGAACACTGAAGCTTTCTTT.

This chain uses TRBV6-1 with TRBJ2-7, with 10 bases matching TRBD2. After removal of 6 bases from V and 6 bases from J, the junction contained 11 bases not matched to a gene. The CDR3 is made up of 15 amino acids. Germline V gene sequence: CDR1 MNHNS, CDR2 SASEGT. Written as DNA, the CDR3 is TGTGCCAGCAGGTATAGCGGGGGGAGCCTCGGCGAGCAGTACTTC. It is translated as CASRYSGGSLGEQYF.

The genes are TRBV29-1 and TRBJ2-7, with 11 bases fitting TRBD2. The J segment lost 1 base and the V segment lost 4 bases, leaving 0 bases of the junction unmatched. The CDR3 length is 13 residues. Germline V gives CDR1 SQVTM, CDR2 ANQGSEA. This CDR3 reads CSVVAGGSYEQYF. The CDR3 bases are TGCAGCGTTGTAGCGGGGGGGTCCTACGAGCAGTACTTC.

The rearrangement joins TRBV25-1 to TRBJ2-2; 7 positions match TRBD2. The CDR3 covers 13 residues. V lost 9 bases, J lost 4 bases, and 5 bases stayed unmatched. The germline V gene encodes CDR1 MGHDK and CDR2 SYGVNS. CDR3 region: CASRGVGTGELFF. The CDR3 region has the DNA TGTGCCAGTCGGGGGGTTGGCACCGGGGAGCTGTTTTTT.

This chain uses TRBV19 with TRBJ1-2; the D gene is possibly TRBD1 (5 bases). With 6 bases removed from V and 6 bases from J, the gap between germline ends came to 23 bases. Looked up from germline, CDR1 is LNHDA and CDR2 is SQIVND (reference sequence). There are 16 residues in the CDR3. CDR3 residues: CASRMSLASRGDGYTF. The CDR3 nucleotides read TGTGCCAGTAGAATGAGTCTGGCATCTAGGGGAGATGGCTACACCTTC.

The chain couples TRBV6-5 to TRBJ2-5; a possible D gene is TRBD1 (6 bases). CDR3 length: 13 residues. V was clipped by 9 bases and J by 1 base, with 12 bases between them. CDR1 MNHEY and CDR2 SVGAGI come from the germline V gene. CDR3 sequence (DNA): TGTGCCAGTCTGTCGGACAGCCAAGAGACCCAGTACTTC. Translation gives CASLSDSQETQYF.

The rearrangement links TRBV2 to TRBJ2-7; TRBD2 matches 8 bases. Germline loops: CDR1 SNHLY, CDR2 FYNNEI. After removal of 2 bases from V and 2 bases from J, the junction contained 8 bases not matched to a gene. The CDR3 contains 16 residues. DNA for the CDR3: TGTGCCAGCAGTGAACACCCTAGCGGGCGCGCCTACGAGCAGTACGTC. This encodes CASSEHPSGRAYEQYV.

This clonotype has more than one count but fewer than ten. V and J are TRBV29-1 and TRBJ1-1; no reliable D call. The CDR3 runs to 13 residues. CDR1 and CDR2 from the germline V gene are SQVTM and ANQGSEA. Trimming left V 3 bases short and J 0 bases short, with 8 bases between. CDR3 DNA: TGCAGCGTTGAGACGGGCGTGAACACTGAAGCTTTCTTT. Its protein product is CSVETGVNTEAFF.

This clonotype was counted once. The chain is built from TRBV7-8 and TRBJ1-5, with TRBD1 identical over 7 bases. The CDR3 covers 15 residues. Germline trimming cut 1 base from V and 3 bases from J; bases unmatched to any gene: 3. Germline CDR1 is SGHVS and CDR2 is FQNEAQ. The CDR3 loop is CASSLGDSPNQPQHF. The CDR3 region has the DNA TGTGCCAGCAGCTTAGGGGACAGCCCCAATCAGCCCCAGCATTTT.

This chain joins TRBV3-1 and TRBJ2-1; 8 nucleotides line up with TRBD1. V dropped 0 bases and J dropped 4; count of bases not matched to a gene: 11. CDR3 length: 18 amino acids. CDR1 is LGHDT and CDR2 is YNNKEL in the germline V gene (reference sequence). As DNA, the CDR3 is TGTGCCAGCAGCCAAGATCCCGATCAGGGGGCGCGGTACAATGAGCAGTTCTTC. Translation: CASSQDPDQGARYNEQFF.

V gene TRBV21-1 combines with J gene TRBJ1-4; the table's D call, TRBD1, has no DNA check behind it. TRBV21-1 is a listed pseudogene. The length of the CDR3 is 15 residues. Written as DNA, the CDR3 is TGTGCCAGCAGCAAACGGACAGGGTCGGGTGAAAAACTGTTTTTT. Its protein is CASSKRTGSGEKLFF.